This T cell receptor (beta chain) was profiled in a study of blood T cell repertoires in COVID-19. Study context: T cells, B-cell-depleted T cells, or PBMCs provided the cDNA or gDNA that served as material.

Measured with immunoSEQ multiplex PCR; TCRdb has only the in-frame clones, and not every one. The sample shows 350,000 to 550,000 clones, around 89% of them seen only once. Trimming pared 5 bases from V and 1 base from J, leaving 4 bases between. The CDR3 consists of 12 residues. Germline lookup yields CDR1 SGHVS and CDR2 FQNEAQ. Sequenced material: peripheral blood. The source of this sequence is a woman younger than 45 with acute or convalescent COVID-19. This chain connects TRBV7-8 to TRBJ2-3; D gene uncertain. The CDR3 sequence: CASSLGTDTQYF. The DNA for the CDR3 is TGTGCCAGCAGCCTCGGCACAGATACGCAGTATTTT.